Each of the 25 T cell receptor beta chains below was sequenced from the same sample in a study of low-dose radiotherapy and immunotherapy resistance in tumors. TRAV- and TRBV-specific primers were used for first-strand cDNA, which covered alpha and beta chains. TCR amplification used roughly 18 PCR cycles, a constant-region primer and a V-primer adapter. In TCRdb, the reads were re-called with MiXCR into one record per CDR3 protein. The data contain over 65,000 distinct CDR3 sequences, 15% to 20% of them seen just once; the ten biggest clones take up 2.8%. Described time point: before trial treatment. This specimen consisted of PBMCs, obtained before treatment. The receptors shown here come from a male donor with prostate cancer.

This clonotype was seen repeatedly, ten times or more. The CDR3 here is CASSGTGNTIYF. CDR3 sequence (DNA): TGTGCCTCATCAGGGACGGGAAACACCATATATTTT. V gene TRBV10-3 combines with J gene TRBJ1-3; D is possibly TRBD1 (5 bases). Trimming removed 11 bases at V and 4 bases at J, with 12 bases between. The CDR3 runs to 12 residues. Per the germline V gene, CDR1 is ENHRY and CDR2 is SYGVKD.

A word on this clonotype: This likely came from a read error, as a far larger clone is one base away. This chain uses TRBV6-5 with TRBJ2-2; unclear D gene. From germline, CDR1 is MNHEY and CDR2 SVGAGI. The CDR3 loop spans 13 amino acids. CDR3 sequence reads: CASSTENTVELFF. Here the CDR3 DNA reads TGTGCCAGCAGTACCGAGAACACCGTGGAGCTGTTTTTT.

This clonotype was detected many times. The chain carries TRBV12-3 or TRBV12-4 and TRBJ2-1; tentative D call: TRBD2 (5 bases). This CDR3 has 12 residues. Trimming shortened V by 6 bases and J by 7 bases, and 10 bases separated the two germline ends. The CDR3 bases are TGTGCCAGCAGGGGAGACGGGAATGAGCAGTTCTTC. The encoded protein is CASRGDGNEQFF.

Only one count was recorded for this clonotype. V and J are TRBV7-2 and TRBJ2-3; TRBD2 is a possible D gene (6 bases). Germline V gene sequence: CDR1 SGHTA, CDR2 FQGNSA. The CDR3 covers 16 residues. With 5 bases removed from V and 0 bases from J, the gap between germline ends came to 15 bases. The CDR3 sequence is CASSPVGGVSTDTQYF. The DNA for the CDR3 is TGTGCCAGCAGCCCAGTAGGCGGGGTTAGCACAGATACGCAGTATTTT.

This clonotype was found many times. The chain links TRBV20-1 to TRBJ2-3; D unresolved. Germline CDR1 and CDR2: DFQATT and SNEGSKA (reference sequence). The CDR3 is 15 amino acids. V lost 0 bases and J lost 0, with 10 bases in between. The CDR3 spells CSARDFSASTDTQYF. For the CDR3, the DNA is TGCAGTGCTAGAGACTTTTCCGCTAGCACAGATACGCAGTATTTT.

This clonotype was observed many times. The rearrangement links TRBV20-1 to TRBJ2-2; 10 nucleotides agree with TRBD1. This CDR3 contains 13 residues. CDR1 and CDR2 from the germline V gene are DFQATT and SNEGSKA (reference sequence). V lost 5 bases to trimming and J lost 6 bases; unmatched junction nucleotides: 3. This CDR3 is CSAGQGEAGELFF. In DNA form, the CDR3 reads TGCAGTGCTGGACAGGGGGAGGCCGGGGAGCTGTTTTTT.

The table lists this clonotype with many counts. CDR3 sequence (DNA): TGCAGCGTCTCCGGGACAGGGTCTGGAAACACCATATATTTT. Translation: CSVSGTGSGNTIYF. The chain is built from TRBV29-1 and TRBJ1-3, with TRBD1 matching over 9 bases. J was trimmed by 1 base and V by 6 bases; bases with no gene match: 4. This CDR3 has 14 residues. The germline V gene has CDR1 SQVTM and CDR2 ANQGSEA.

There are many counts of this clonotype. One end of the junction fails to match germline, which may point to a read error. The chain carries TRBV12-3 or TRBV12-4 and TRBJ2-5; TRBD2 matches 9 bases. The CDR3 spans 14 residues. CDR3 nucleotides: TGTGCCAGCAGCAGTAGCGGGGGACAAGGGACCCAGTACTTC. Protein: CASSSSGGQGTQYF.

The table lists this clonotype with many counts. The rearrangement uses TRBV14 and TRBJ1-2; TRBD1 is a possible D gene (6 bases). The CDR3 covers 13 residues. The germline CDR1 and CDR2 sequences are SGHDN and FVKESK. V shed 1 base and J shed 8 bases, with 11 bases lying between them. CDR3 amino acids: CASSQGTGTGYTF. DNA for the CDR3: TGTGCCAGCAGCCAAGGTACCGGGACAGGCTACACCTTC.

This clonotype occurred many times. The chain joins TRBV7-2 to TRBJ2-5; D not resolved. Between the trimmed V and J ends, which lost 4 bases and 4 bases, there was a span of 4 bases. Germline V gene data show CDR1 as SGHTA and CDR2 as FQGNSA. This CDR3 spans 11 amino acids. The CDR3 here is CASSWIETQYF. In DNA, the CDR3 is TGTGCCAGCAGCTGGATAGAGACCCAGTACTTC.

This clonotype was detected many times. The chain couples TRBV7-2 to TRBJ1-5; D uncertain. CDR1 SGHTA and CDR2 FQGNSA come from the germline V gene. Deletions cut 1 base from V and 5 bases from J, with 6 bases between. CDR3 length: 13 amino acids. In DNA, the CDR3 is TGTGCCAGCAGCTTAGGGGTGTATCAGCCCCAGCATTTT. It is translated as CASSLGVYQPQHF.

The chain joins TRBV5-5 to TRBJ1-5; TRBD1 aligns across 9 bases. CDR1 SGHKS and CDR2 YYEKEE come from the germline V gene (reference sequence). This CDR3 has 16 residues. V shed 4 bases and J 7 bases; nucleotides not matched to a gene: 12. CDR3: CASSAMPGQGTQPQHF. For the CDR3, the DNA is TGTGCCAGCAGCGCAATGCCGGGACAGGGCACCCAGCCCCAGCATTTT.

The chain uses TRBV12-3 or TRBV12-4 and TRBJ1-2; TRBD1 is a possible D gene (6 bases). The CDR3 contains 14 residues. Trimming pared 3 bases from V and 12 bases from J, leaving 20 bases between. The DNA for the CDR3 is TGTGCCAGCAGTTTCTCGGGGGGCGGTACGTCGGACACCTTC. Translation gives CASSFSGGGTSDTF.

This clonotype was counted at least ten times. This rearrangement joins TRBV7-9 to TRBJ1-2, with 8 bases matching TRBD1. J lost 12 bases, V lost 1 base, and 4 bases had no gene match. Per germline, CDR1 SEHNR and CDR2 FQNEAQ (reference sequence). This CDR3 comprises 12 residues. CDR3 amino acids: CASSLGTGPHTF. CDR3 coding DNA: TGTGCCAGCAGCTTAGGGACAGGGCCTCACACCTTC. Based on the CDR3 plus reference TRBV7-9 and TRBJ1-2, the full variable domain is DTGVSQNPRHKITKRGQNVTFRCDPISEHNRLYWYRQTLGQGPEFLTYFQNEAQLEKSRLLSDRFSAERPKGSFSTLEIQRTEQGDSAMYLCASSLGTGPHTFGSGTRLTVV.

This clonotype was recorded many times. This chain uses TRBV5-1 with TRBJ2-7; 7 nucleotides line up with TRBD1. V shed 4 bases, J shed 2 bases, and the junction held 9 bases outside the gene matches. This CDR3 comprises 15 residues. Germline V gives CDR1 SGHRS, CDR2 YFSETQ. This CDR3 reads CASSPDGQATYEQYF. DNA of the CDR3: TGCGCCAGCAGCCCGGATGGACAGGCAACCTACGAGCAGTACTTC. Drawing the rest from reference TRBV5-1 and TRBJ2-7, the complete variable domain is KAGVTQTPRYLIKTRGQQVTLSCSPISGHRSVSWYQQTPGQGLQFLFEYFSETQRNKGNFPGRFSGRQFSNSRSEMNVSTLELGDSALYLCASSPDGQATYEQYFGPGTRLTVT.

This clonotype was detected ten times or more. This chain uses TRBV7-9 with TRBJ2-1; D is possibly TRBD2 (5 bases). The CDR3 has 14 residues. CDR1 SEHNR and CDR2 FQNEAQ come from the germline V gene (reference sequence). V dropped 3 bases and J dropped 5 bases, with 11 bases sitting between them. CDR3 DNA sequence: TGTGCCAGCAGCTTTGGCCGGGGAAACAATGAGCAGTTCTTC. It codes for CASSFGRGNNEQFF. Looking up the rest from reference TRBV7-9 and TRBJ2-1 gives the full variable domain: DTGVSQNPRHKITKRGQNVTFRCDPISEHNRLYWYRQTLGQGPEFLTYFQNEAQLEKSRLLSDRFSAERPKGSFSTLEIQRTEQGDSAMYLCASSFGRGNNEQFFGPGTRLTVL.

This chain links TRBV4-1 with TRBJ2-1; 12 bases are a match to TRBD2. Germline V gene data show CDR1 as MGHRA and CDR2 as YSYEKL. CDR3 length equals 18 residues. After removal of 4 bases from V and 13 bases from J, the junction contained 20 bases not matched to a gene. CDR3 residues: CASSLDGASGGGAAGQFF. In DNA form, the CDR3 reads TGCGCCAGCAGCCTTGACGGGGCTAGCGGGGGGGGGGCGGCTGGCCAGTTCTTC.

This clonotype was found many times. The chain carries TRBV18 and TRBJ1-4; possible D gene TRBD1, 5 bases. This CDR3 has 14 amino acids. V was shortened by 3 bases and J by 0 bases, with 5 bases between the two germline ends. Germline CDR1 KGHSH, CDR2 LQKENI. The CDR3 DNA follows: TGTGCCAGCTCACCGGGGGCAACTAATGAAAAACTGTTTTTT. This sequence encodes CASSPGATNEKLFF.

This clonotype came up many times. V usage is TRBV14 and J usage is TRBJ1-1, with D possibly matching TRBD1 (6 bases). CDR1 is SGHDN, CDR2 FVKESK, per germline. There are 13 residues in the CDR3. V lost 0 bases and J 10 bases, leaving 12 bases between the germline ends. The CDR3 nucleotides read TGTGCCAGCAGCCAAGAACAGGGCGGCGCAGCTTTCTTT. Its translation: CASSQEQGGAAFF.

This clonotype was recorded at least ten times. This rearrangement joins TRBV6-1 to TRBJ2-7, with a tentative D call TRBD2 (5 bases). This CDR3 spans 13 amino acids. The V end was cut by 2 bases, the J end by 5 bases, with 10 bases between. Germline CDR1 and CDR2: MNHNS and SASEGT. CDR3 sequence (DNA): TGTGCCAGCAGTGAAAGTCTCGGGAACGAGCAGTACTTC. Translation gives CASSESLGNEQYF.

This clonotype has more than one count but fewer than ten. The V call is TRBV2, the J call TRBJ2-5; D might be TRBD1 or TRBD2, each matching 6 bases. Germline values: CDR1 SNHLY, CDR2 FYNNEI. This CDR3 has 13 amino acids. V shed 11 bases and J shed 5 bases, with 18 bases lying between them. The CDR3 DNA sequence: TGTGCCGCCCTGACAGGAGGAGGGGAGACCCAGTACTTC. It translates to CAALTGGGETQYF.

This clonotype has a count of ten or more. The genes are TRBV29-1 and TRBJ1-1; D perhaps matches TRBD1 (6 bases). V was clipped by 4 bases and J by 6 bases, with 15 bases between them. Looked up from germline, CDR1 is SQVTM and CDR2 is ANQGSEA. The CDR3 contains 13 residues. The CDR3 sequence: CSVAPQGNAEAFF. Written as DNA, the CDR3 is TGCAGCGTTGCCCCACAGGGTAACGCTGAAGCTTTCTTT.

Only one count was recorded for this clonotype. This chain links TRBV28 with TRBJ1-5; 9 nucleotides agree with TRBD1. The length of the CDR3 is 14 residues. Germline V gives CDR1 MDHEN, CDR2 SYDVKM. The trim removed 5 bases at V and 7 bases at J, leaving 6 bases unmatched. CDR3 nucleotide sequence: TGTGCCAGCAGTCCAGGACAGGGGAGGCAGCCCCAGCATTTT. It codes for CASSPGQGRQPQHF.

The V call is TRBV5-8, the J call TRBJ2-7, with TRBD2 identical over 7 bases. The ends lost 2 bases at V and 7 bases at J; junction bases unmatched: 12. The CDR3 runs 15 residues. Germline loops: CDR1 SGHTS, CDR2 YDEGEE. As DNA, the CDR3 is TGTGCCAGCAGCTTTGACTCCAGCGGGGACGTAGAGCAGTACTTC. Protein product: CASSFDSSGDVEQYF.

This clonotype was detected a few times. The CDR3 region has the DNA TGTGCCAGCTCACCCGATGAAGAGAGGGCCCAGCATTTT. This codes for CASSPDEERAQHF. The chain links TRBV18 to TRBJ1-5; D remains unclear. The V and J ends lost 3 bases and 11 bases respectively, with 14 bases between them. This CDR3 contains 13 residues. Germline V gene sequence: CDR1 KGHSH, CDR2 LQKENI.